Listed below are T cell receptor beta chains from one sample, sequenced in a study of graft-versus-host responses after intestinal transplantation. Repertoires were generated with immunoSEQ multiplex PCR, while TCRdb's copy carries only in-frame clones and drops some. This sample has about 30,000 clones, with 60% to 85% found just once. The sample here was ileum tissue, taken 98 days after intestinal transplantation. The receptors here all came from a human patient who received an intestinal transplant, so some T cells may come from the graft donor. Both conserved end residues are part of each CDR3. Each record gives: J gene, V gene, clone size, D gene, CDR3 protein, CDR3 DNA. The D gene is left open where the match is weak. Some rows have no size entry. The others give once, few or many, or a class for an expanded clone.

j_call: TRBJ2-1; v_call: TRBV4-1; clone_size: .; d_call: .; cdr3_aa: CASSQDLVDEQFF; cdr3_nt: TGCGCCAGCAGCCAGGACCTCGTGGATGAGCAGTTCTTC
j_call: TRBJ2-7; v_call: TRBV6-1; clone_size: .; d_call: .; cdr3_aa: CASSEIGPGLDYEQYF; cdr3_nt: TGTGCCAGCAGTGAGATCGGACCGGGACTTGACTACGAGCAGTACTTC
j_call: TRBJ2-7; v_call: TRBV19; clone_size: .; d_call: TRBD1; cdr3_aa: CATATGESYEQYF; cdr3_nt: TGTGCCACCGCAACAGGGGAATCCTACGAGCAGTACTTC
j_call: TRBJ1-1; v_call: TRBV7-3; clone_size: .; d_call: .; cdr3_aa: CASSYTGSTEAFF; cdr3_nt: TGTGCCAGCAGCTATACAGGGAGTACTGAAGCTTTCTTT
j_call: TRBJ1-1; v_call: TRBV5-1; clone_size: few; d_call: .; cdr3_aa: CASSLAGRNTEAFF; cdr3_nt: TGCGCCAGCAGCTTGGCCGGGAGGAACACTGAAGCTTTCTTT
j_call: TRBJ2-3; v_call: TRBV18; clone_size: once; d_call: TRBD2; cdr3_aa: CASSTSGGTDTQYF; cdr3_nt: TGTGCCAGCTCAACTAGCGGGGGCACAGATACGCAGTATTTT
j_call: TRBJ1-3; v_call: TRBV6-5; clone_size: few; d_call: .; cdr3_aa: CASSYSTGSGNTIYF; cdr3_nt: TGTGCCAGCAGTTACTCGACAGGCTCTGGAAACACCATATATTTT
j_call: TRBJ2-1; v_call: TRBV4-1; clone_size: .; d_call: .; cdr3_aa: CASSTWDSGIDEQFF; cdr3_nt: TGCGCCAGCAGCACCTGGGACTCCGGGATCGATGAGCAGTTCTTC
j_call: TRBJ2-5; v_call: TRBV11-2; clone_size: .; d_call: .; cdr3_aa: CASSLEGTQYF; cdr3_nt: TGTGCCAGCAGCTTAGAGGGGACCCAGTACTTC
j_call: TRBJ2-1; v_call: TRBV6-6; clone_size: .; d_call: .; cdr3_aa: CASSYPTERDEQFF; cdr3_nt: TGTGCCAGCAGTTACCCGACAGAACGAGATGAGCAGTTCTTC
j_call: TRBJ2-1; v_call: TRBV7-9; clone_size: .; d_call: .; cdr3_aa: CASSHGTGKEQFF; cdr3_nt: TGTGCCAGCAGCCATGGGACGGGTAAAGAGCAGTTCTTC
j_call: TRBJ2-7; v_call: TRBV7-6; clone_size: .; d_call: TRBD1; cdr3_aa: CASSLGGRGNEQYF; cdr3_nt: TGTGCCAGCAGCTTAGGGGGCAGGGGGAACGAGCAGTACTTC
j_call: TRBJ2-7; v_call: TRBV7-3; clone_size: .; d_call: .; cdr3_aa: CASSPGTGLGEQYF; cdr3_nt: TGTGCCAGCAGCCCCGGGACGGGCCTCGGCGAGCAGTACTTC
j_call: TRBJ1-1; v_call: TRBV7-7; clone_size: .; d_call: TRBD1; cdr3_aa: CASSSGQGTEAFF; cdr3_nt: TGTGCCAGCAGCTCGGGACAGGGTACTGAAGCTTTCTTT
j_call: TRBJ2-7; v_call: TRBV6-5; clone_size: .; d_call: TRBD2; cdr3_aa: CASTPQRGPIYEQYF; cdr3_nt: TGTGCCAGCACCCCCCAGCGGGGGCCTATCTACGAGCAGTACTTC
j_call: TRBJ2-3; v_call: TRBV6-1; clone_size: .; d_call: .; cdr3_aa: CASSVGDTQYF; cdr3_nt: TGTGCCAGCAGCGTCGGAGATACGCAGTATTTT
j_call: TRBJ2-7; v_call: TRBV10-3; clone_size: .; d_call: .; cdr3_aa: CAISDKQGQTYEQYF; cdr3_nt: TGTGCCATCAGTGATAAGCAGGGGCAAACCTACGAGCAGTACTTC
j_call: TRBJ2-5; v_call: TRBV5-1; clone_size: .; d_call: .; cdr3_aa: CASRADGPPETQYF; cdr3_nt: TGCGCCAGCAGGGCTGACGGTCCTCCGGAGACCCAGTACTTC
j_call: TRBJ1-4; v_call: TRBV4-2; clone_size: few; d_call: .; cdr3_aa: CASSQDGGTNEKLFF; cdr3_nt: TGTGCCAGCAGCCAAGATGGGGGCACTAATGAAAAACTGTTTTTT
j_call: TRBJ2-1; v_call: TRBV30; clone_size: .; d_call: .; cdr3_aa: CAWSLFGMVNEQFF; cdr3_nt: TGTGCCTGGAGTTTATTTGGGATGGTAAATGAGCAGTTCTTC
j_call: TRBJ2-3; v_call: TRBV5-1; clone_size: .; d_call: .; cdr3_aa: CASSFSGLGSTDTQYF; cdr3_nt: TGCGCCAGCAGCTTTTCGGGGCTGGGTAGCACAGATACGCAGTATTTT
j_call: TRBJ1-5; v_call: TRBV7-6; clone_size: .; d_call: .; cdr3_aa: CASSLTDSNQPQHF; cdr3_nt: TGTGCCAGCAGCTTGACGGATAGCAATCAGCCCCAGCATTTT
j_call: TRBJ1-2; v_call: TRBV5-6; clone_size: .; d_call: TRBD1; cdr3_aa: CASREQGVRYGYTF; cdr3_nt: TGTGCCAGCAGGGAACAGGGGGTGCGGTATGGCTACACCTTC
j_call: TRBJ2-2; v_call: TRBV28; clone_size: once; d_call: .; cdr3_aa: CAILPPRGGELFF; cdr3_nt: TGTGCCATCTTACCCCCTCGGGGCGGGGAGCTGTTTTTT
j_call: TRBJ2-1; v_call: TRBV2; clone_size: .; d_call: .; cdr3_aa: CASSETNGGPGGNEQFF; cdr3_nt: TGTGCCAGCAGTGAAACTAACGGGGGGCCCGGGGGAAATGAGCAGTTCTTC
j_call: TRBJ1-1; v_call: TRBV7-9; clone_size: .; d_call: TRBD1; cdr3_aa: CASSAGQGEYTEAFF; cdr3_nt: TGTGCCAGCAGCGCGGGACAGGGAGAGTACACTGAAGCTTTCTTT
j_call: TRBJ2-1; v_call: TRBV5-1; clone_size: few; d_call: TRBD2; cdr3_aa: CASSLTSGERRNEQFF; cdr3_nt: TGCGCCAGCAGCTTGACTAGCGGGGAGCGGAGAAATGAGCAGTTCTTC
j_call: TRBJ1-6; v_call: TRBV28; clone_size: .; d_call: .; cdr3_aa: CASSFATSSYNSPLHF; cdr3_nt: TGTGCCAGCAGTTTCGCGACGAGCTCCTATAATTCACCCCTCCACTTT
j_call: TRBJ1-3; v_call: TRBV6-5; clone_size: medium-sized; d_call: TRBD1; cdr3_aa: CASSYTGGSGNTIYF; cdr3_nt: TGTGCCAGCAGTTATACAGGGGGCTCTGGAAACACCATATATTTT
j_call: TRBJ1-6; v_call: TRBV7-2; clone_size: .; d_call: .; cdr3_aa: CASSFGRGNSPLHF; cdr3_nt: TGTGCCAGCAGCTTCGGGAGGGGCAATTCACCCCTCCACTTT
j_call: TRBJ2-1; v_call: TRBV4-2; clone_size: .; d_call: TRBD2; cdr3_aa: CASSQEGSGGTSYNEQFF; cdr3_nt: TGTGCCAGCAGCCAAGAGGGTTCGGGGGGGACTTCCTACAATGAGCAGTTCTTC
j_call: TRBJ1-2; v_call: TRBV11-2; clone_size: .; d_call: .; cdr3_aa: CASSLDHLVYGYTF; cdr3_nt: TGTGCCAGCAGCTTAGATCACTTAGTCTATGGCTACACCTTC
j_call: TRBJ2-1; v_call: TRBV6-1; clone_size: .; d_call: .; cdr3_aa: CASRPITGTYEQFF; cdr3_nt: TGTGCCAGCAGACCAATCACAGGGACCTATGAGCAGTTCTTC
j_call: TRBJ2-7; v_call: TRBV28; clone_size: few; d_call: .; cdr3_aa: CASSFGVGEQYF; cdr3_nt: TGTGCCAGCAGTTTCGGGGTAGGAGAGCAGTACTTC
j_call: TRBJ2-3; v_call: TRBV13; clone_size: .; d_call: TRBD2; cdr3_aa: CASSSVAGGPSLADTQYF; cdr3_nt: TGTGCCAGCAGCTCGGTAGCGGGGGGGCCTTCTCTGGCAGATACGCAGTATTTT
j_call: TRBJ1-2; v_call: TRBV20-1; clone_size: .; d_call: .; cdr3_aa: CSARPDIGYTF; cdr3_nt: TGCAGTGCTAGACCGGACATCGGCTACACCTTC
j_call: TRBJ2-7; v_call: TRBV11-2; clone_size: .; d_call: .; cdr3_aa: CASSPGRHYEQYF; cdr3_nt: TGTGCCAGCAGTCCGGGACGGCACTACGAGCAGTACTTC
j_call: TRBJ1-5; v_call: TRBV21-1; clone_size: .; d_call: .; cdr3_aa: CASLGGVRNQPQHF; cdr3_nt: TGTGCCAGCCTGGGAGGGGTTAGGAATCAGCCCCAGCATTTT
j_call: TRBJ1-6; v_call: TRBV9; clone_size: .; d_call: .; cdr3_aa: CASSVELYNSPLHF; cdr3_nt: TGTGCCAGCAGCGTAGAGTTGTATAATTCACCCCTCCACTTT
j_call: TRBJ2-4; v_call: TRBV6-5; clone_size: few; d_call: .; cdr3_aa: CASSYAGGPLNIQYF; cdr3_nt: TGTGCCAGCAGTTACGCCGGGGGGCCCCTGAACATTCAGTACTTC
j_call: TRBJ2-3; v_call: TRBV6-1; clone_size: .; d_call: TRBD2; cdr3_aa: CASRPQLAPTDTQYF; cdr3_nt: TGTGCCAGCAGGCCCCAACTAGCGCCGACAGATACGCAGTATTTT
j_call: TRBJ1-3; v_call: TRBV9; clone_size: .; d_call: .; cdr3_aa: CASSDTVYSGNTIYF; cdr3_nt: TGTGCCAGCAGCGACACAGTGTACTCTGGAAACACCATATATTTT
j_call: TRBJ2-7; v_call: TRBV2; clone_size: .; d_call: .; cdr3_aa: CASSGGFGGYSDEQYF; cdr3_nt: TGTGCCAGCAGTGGGGGGTTTGGAGGGTATAGCGACGAGCAGTACTTC